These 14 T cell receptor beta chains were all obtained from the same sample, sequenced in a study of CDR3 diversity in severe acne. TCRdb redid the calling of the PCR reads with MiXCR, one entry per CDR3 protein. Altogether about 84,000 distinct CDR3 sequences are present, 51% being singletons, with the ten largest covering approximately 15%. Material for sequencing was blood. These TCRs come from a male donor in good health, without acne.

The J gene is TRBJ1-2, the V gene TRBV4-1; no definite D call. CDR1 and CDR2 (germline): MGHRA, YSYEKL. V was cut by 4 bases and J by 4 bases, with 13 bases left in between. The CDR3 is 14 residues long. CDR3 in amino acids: CASSPASQPYGYTF. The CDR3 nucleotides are TGCGCCAGCAGCCCGGCTTCGCAGCCCTATGGCTACACCTTC.

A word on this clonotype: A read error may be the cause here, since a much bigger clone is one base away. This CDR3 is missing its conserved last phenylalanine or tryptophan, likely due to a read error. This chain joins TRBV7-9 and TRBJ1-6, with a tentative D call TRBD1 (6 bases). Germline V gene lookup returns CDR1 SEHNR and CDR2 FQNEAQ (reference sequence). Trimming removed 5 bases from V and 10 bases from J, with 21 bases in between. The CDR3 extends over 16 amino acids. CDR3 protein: CASSTYDPGDRSPLHS. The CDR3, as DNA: TGTGCCAGCAGCACTTACGACCCAGGGGATCGGTCACCCCTCCACTCT.

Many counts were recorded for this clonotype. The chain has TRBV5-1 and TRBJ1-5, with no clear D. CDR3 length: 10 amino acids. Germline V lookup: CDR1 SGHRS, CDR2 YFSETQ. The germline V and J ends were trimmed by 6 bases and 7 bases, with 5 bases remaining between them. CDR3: CASNRQPQHF. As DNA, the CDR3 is TGCGCCAGCAATCGGCAGCCCCAGCATTTT.

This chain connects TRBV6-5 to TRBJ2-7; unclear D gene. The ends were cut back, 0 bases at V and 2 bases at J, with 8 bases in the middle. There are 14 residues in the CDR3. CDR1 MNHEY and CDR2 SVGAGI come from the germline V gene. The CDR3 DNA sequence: TGTGCCAGCAGTTACTCGAGCGCCCCCTACGAGCAGTACTTC. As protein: CASSYSSAPYEQYF.

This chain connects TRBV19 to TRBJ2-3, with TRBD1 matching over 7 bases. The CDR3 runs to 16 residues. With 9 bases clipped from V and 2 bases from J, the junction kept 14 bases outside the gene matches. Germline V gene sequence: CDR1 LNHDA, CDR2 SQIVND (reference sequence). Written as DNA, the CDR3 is TGTGCCAGCCGGAATCTAACAGGGGCAGCCACAGATACGCAGTATTTT. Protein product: CASRNLTGAATDTQYF.

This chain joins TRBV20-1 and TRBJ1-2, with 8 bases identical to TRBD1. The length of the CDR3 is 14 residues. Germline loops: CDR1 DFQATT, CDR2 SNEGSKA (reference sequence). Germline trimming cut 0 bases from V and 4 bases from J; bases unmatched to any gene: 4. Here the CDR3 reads CSARDYRGIYGYTF. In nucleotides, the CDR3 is TGCAGTGCTAGAGATTACAGGGGGATCTATGGCTACACCTTC.

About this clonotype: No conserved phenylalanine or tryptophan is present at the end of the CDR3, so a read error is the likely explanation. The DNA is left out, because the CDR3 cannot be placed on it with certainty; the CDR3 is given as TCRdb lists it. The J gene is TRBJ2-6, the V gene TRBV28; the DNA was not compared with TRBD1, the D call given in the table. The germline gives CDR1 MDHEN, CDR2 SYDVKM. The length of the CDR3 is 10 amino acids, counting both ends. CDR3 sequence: CASRLGVGTY.

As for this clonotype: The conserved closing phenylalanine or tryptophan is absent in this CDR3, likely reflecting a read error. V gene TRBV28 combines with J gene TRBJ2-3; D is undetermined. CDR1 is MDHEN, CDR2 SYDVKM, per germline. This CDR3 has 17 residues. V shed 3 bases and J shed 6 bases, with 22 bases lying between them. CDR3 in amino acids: CASSFSQSRFNTDTQYL. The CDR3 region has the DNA TGTGCCAGCAGTTTTTCCCAAAGCCGATTTAATACGGATACGCAGTATCTT.

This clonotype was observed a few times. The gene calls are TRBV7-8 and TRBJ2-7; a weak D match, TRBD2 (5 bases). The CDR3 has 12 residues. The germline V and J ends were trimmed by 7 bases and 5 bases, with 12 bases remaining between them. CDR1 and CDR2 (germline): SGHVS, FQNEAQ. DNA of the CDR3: TGTGCCAGCAAACAGTCTAGCCACGAGCAGTACTTC. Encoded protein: CASKQSSHEQYF. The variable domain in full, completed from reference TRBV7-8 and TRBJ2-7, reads GAGVSQSPRYKVAKRGQDVALRCDPISGHVSLFWYQQALGQGPEFLTYFQNEAQLDKSGLPSDRFFAERPEGSVSTLKIQRTQQEDSAVYLCASKQSSHEQYFGPGTRLTVT.

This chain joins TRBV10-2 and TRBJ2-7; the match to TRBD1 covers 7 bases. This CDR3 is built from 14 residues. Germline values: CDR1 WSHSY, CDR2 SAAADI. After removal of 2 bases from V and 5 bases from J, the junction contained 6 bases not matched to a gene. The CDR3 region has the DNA TGCGCCAGCAGTGAGAGGGACAGCCGCCACGAGCAGTACTTC. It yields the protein CASSERDSRHEQYF.

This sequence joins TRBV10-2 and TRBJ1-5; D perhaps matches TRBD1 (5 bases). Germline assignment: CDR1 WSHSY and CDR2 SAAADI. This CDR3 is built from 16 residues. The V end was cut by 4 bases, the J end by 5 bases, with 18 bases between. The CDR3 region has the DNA TGCGCCAGCAGTGCCAGCTCCAAAGGGGTGGATCAGCCCCAGCATTTT. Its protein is CASSASSKGVDQPQHF.

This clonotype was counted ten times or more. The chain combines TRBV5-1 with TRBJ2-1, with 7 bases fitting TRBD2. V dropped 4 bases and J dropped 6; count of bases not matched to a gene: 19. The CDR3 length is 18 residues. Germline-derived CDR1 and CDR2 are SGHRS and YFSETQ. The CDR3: CASSLESGGSPHSNEQFF. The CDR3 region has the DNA TGCGCCAGCAGCCTGGAATCCGGGGGGAGCCCCCACTCCAATGAGCAGTTCTTC.

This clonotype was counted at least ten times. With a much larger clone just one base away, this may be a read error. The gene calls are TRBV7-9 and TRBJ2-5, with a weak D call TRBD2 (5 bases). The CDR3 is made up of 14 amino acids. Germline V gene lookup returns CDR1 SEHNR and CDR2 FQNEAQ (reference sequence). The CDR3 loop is CAGSLSLGKETQYF. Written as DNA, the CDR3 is TGTGCCGGCAGCTTATCCCTCGGGAAAGAGACCCAGTACTTC.

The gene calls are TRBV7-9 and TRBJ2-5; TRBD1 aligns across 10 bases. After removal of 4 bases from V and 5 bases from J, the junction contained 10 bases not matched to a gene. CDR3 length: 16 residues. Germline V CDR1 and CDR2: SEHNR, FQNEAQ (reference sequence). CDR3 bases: TGTGCCAGCAGCTGGGACCGGGACAGGGGTCAGGAGACCCAGTACTTC. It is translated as CASSWDRDRGQETQYF.